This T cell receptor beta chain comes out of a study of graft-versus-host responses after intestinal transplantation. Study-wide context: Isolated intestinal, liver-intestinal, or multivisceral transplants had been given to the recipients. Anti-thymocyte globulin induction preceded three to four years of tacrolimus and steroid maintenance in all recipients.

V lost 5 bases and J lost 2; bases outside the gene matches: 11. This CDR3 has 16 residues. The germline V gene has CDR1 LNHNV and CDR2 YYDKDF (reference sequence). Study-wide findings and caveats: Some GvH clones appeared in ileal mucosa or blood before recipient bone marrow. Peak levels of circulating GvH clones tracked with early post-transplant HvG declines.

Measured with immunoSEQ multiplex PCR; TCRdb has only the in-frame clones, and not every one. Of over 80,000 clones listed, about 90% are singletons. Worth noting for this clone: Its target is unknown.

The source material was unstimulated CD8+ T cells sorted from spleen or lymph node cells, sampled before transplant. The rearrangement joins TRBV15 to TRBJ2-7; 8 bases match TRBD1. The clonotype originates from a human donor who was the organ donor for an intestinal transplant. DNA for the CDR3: TGTGCCACCAGCGCAACCGGGACAGGAACACCCTACGAGCAGTACTTC. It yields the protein CATSATGTGTPYEQYF.